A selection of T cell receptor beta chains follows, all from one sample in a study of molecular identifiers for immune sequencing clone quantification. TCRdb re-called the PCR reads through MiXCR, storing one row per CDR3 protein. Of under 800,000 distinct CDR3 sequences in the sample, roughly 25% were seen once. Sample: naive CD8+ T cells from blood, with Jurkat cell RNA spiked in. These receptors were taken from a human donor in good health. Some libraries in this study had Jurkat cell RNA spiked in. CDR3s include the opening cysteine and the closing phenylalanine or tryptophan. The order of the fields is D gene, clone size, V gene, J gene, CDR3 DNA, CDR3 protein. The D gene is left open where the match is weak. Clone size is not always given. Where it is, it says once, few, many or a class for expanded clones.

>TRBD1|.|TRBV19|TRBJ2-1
TGTGCCAGTAGTACCGGGACAGGGGTTGATGAGCAGTTCTTC
CASSTGTGVDEQFF
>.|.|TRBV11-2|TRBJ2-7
TGTGCCAGCAGCTTTATGTACGGTTGCGAGCAGTACTTC
CASSFMYGCEQYF
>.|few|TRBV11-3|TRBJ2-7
TGTGCCAGCAGCCCCACAGGACTCTTCTCCTACGAGCAGTACTTC
CASSPTGLFSYEQYF
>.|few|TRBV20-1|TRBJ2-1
TGCAGTGCTAGTGTCGACCCCCTTAATGAGCAGTTCTTC
CSASVDPLNEQFF
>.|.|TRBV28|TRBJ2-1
TGTGCCAGCAGCCGGCCCCGGAGCGTCGACAATGAGCAGTTCTTC
CASSRPRSVDNEQFF
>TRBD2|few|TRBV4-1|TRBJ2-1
TGCGCCAGCAGCCAAGTTTTAGCGGGAGAGCAGTTCTTC
CASSQVLAGEQFF
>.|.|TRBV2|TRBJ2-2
TGTGCCAGCGGATCTGCGGAACATCTCTTGTACACCGGGGAGCTGTTTTTT
CASGSAEHLLYTGELFF
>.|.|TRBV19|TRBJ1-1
TGTGCCACCCAGAATCTACCTTCCCCCGAAGCTTTCTTT
CATQNLPSPEAFF
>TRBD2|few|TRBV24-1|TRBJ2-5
TGTGCCACCAGTGATCCGACTAGCGGAGCGCAAGAGACCCAGTACTTC
CATSDPTSGAQETQYF
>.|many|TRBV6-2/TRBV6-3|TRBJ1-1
TGTGCCAGCAGTGAGACCCGGAACACTGAAGCTTTCTTT
CASSETRNTEAFF
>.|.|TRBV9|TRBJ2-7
TGTGCCAGCAGCGAGGGGGCGGGGGTTGGCGAGCAGTACTTC
CASSEGAGVGEQYF
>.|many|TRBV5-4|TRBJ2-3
TGTGCCAGCAGCTCAGGGCTAGATACGCAGTATTTT
CASSSGLDTQYF
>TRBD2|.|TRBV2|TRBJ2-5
TGTGCCAAGAGGCGGGGGATCGAAGAGACCCAGTACTTC
CAKRRGIEETQYF
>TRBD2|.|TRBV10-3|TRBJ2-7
TGTGCCATCAGTGAGGAGGCGGGGGAATACGAGCAGTACTTC
CAISEEAGEYEQYF
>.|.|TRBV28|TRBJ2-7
TGTGCCAGCAGAGATACCCGGGCCCCGGCGGGCGAGCAGTACTTC
CASRDTRAPAGEQYF
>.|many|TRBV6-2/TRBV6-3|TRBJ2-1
TGTGCCAGCAGTAGGGGGGCCGTTGAGCAGTTCTTC
CASSRGAVEQFF
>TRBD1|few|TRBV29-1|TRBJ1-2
TGCAGCGTTGAAGATAGGGCAGGGGGCAGATTCCCCTCCTATGGCTACACCTTC
CSVEDRAGGRFPSYGYTF
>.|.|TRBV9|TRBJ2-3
TGTGCCAGCAGCGTAGGCCGATCCACAGATACGCAGTATTTT
CASSVGRSTDTQYF
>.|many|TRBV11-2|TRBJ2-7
TGTGCCAGCAGCCCTAATGACGGCAACGAGCAGTACTTC
CASSPNDGNEQYF
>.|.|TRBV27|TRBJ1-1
TGTGCCAGCAGTCCCCGTGCCCGACAGATTTTCACTGAAGCTTTCTTT
CASSPRARQIFTEAFF
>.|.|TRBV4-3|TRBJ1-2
TGCGCCAGCAGCCAAGATAGAAGAGAGGGGATGTACTATGGCTACACCTTC
CASSQDRREGMYYGYTF
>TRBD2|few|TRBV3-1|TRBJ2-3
TGTGCCAGCAGCCAAGATGAACGGGAGGGCACAGATACGCAGTATTTT
CASSQDEREGTDTQYF
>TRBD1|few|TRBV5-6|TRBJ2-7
TGTGCCAGCAGAAGGCAACAGGGGCCCTCCTACGAGCAGTACTTC
CASRRQQGPSYEQYF
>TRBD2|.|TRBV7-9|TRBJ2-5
TGTGCCAGCAGCGCCCGGACTAGCGGCGAGACCCAGTACTTC
CASSARTSGETQYF
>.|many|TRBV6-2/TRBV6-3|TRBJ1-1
TGTGCCAGCAGTTACTTCCCGGGTAGGGATATGGTGATGAACACTGAAGCTTTCTTT
CASSYFPGRDMVMNTEAFF
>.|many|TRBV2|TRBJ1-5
TGTGCCAGCAGTGAGTTGGTCTTCACACGCTCGGATCAGCCCCAGCATTTT
CASSELVFTRSDQPQHF
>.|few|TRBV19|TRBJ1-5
TGTGCCAGTAGTATAGCACGGGGGCGCAGCAATCAGCCCCAGCATTTT
CASSIARGRSNQPQHF
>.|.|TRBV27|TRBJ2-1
TGTGCCAGCAGTTCCCTACTAGTCCTTCCTTACAATGAGCAGTTCTTC
CASSSLLVLPYNEQFF
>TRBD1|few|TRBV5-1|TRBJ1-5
TGCGCCAGCAGCTTGGCCGGGACAGACGGTCAGCCCCAGCATTTT
CASSLAGTDGQPQHF
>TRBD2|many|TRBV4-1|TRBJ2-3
TGCGCCAGCAGCCCCCTACTAGCGGATCTCCGCACAGATACGCAGTATTTT
CASSPLLADLRTDTQYF
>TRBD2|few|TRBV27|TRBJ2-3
TGTGCCAGCAGTTCTACCTCCGGGACTAGCGGGGGGGCCCTCACAGATACGCAGTATTTT
CASSSTSGTSGGALTDTQYF
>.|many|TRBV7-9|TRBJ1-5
TGTGCCAGCACCCGAGCGATAGGGACTTATAGCAATCAGCCCCAGCATTTT
CASTRAIGTYSNQPQHF
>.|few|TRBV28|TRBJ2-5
TGTGCCAGCGTTCACTGGGGTACACAAGAGACCCAGTACTTC
CASVHWGTQETQYF
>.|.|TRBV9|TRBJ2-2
TGTGCCAGCAGCGTAGGGGGCAGTGGCAACACCGGGGAGCTGTTTTTT
CASSVGGSGNTGELFF